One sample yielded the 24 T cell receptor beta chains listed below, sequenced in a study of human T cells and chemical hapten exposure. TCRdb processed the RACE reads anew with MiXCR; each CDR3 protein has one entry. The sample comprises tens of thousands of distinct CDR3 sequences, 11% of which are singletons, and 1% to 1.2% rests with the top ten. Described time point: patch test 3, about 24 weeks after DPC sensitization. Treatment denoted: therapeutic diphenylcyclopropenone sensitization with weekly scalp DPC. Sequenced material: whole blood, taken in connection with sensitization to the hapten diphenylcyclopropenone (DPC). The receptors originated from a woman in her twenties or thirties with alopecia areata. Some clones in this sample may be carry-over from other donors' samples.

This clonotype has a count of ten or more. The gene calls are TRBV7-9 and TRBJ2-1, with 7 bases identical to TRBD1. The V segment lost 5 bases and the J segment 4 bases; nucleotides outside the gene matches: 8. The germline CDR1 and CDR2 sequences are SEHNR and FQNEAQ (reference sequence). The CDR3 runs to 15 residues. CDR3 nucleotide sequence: TGTGCCAGCAGCAAACAGGGGACCCTATACAATGAGCAGTTCTTC. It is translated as CASSKQGTLYNEQFF.

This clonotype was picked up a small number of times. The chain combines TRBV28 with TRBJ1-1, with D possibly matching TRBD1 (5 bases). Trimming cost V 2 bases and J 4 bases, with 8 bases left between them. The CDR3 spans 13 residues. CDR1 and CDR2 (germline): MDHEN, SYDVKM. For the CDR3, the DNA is TGTGCCAGCAGTTTACAGGGAGGCACTGAAGCTTTCTTT. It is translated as CASSLQGGTEAFF. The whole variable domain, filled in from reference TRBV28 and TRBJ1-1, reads DVKVTQSSRYLVKRTGEKVFLECVQDMDHENMFWYRQDPGLGLRLIYFSYDVKMKEKGDIPEGYSVSREKKERFSLILESASTNQTSMYLCASSLQGGTEAFFGQGTRLTVV.

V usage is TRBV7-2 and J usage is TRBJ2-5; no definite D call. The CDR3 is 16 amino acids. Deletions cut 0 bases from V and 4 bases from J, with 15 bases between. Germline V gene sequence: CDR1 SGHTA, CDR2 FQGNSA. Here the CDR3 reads CASSLAGRPGVETQYF. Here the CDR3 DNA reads TGTGCCAGCAGCTTAGCTGGGCGGCCCGGTGTAGAGACCCAGTACTTC. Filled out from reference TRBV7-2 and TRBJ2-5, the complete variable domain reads GAGVSQSPSNKVTEKGKDVELRCDPISGHTALYWYRQSLGQGLEFLIYFQGNSAPDKSGLPSDRFSAERTGGSVSTLTIQRTQQEDSAVYLCASSLAGRPGVETQYFGPGTRLLVL.

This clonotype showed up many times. CDR3 region: CASSLHYEQYF. DNA of the CDR3: TGTGCCAGCAGCTTACACTACGAGCAGTACTTC. The J gene is TRBJ2-7, the V gene TRBV28, with D unresolved. This CDR3 has 11 residues. Per germline, CDR1 MDHEN and CDR2 SYDVKM. The germline V and J ends were trimmed by 6 bases and 3 bases, with 6 bases remaining between them.

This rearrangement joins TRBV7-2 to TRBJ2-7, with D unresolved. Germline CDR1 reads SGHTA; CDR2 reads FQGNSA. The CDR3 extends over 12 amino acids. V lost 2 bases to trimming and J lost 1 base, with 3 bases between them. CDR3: CASSLMSYEQYV. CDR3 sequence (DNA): TGTGCCAGCAGCTTAATGTCCTACGAGCAGTACGTC.

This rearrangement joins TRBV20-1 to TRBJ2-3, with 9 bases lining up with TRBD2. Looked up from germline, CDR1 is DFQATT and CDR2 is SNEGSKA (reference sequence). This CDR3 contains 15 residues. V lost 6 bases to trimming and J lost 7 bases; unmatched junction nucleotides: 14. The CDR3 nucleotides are TGCAGTGCCCCTCCCCCCAGCGGGGGGCTCTATACGCAGTATTTT. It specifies CSAPPPSGGLYTQYF.

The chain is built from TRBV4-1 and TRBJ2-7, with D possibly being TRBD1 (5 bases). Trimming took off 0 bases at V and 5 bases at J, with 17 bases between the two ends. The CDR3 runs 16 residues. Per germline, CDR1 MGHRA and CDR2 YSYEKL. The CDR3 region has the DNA TGCGCCAGCAGCCAAGATCCAGGGATGAATTTGGACGAGCAGTACTTC. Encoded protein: CASSQDPGMNLDEQYF.

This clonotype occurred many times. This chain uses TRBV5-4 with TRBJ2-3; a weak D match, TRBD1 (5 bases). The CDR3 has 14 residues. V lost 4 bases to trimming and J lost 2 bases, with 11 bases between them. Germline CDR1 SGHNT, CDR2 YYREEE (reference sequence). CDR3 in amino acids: CASSARQYTDTQYF. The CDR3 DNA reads TGTGCCAGCAGCGCCAGACAGTACACAGATACGCAGTATTTT.

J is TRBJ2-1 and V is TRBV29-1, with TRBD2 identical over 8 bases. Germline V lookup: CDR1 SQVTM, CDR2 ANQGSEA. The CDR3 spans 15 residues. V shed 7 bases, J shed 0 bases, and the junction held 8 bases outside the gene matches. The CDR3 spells CSAWPAGGSYNEQFF. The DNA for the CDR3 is TGCAGCGCCTGGCCTGCGGGGGGCTCCTACAATGAGCAGTTCTTC.

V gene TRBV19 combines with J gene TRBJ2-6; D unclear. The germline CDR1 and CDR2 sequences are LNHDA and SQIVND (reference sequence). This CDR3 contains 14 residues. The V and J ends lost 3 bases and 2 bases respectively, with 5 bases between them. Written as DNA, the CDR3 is TGTGCCAGTAGTATTACAGCTGGGGCCAACGTCCTGACTTTC. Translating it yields CASSITAGANVLTF.

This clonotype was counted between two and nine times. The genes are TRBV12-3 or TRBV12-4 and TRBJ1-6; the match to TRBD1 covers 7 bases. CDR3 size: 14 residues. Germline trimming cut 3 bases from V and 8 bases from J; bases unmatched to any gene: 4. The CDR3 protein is CASSFAQGHSPLHF. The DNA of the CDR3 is TGTGCCAGCAGTTTCGCACAGGGGCATTCACCCCTCCACTTT.

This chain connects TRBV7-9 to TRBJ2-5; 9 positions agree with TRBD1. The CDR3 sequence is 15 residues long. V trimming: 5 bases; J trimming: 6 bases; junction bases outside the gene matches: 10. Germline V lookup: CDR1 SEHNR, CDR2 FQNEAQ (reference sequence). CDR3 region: CASSRIRDRAQTQYF. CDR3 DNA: TGTGCCAGCAGCCGAATCCGGGACAGGGCGCAGACCCAGTACTTC.

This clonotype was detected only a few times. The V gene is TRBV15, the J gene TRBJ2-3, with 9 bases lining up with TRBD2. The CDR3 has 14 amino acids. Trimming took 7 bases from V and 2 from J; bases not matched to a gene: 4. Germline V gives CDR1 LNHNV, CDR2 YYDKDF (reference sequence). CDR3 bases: TGTGCCACCAAGACTAGCGGAACCACAGATACGCAGTATTTT. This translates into CATKTSGTTDTQYF.

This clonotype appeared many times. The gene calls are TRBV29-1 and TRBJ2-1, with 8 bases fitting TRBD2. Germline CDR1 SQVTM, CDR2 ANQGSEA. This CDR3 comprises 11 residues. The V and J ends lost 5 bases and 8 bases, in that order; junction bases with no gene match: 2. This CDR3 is CSVRREDEQFF. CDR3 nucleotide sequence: TGCAGCGTTAGGCGGGAGGATGAGCAGTTCTTC.

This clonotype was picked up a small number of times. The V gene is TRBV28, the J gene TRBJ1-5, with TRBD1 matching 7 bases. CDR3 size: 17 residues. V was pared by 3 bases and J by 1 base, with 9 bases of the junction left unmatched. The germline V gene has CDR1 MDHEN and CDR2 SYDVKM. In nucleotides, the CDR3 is TGTGCCAGCAGTTTGGTTGGCGACAGGGAGAGCAATCAGCCCCAGCATTTT. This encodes CASSLVGDRESNQPQHF.

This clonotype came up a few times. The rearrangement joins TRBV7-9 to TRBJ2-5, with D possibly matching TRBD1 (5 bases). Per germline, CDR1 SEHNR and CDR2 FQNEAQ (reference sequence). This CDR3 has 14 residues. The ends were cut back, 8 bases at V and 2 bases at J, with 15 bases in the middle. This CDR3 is CASVYDSLQETQYF. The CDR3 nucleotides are TGTGCCAGCGTTTACGACAGCCTGCAAGAGACCCAGTACTTC. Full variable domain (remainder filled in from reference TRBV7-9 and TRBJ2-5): DTGVSQNPRHKITKRGQNVTFRCDPISEHNRLYWYRQTLGQGPEFLTYFQNEAQLEKSRLLSDRFSAERPKGSFSTLEIQRTEQGDSAMYLCASVYDSLQETQYFGPGTRLLVL.

This chain's CDR3 is CASSEWRGGFDEQFF. CDR3 nucleotide sequence: TGTGCCAGCAGTGAATGGAGGGGGGGCTTTGATGAGCAGTTCTTC. V usage is TRBV25-1 and J usage is TRBJ2-1; TRBD2 is a possible D gene (7 bases). The CDR3 is 15 amino acids. Looked up from germline, CDR1 is MGHDK and CDR2 is SYGVNS. V was pared by 1 base and J by 8 bases, with 15 bases between.

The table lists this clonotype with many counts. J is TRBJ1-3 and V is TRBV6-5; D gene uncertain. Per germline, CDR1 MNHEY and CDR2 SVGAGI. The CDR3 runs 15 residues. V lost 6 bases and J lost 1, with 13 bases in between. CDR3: CASSPRLVSGNTIYF. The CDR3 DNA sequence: TGTGCCAGCAGCCCTAGGCTCGTTTCTGGAAACACCATATATTTT.

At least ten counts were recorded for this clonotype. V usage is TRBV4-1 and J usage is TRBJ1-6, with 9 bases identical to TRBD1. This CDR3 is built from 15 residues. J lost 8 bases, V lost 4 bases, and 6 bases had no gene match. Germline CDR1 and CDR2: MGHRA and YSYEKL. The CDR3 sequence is CASSRYRGQDSPLHF. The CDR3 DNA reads TGCGCCAGCAGCCGATACAGGGGGCAGGATTCACCCCTCCACTTT.

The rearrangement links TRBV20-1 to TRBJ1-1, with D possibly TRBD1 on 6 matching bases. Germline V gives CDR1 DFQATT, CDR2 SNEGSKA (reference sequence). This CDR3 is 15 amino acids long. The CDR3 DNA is TGCAATGGAACAGGGCCTCACTATTCCAGGACTGAAGCTTTCTTT. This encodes CNGTGPHYSRTEAFF.

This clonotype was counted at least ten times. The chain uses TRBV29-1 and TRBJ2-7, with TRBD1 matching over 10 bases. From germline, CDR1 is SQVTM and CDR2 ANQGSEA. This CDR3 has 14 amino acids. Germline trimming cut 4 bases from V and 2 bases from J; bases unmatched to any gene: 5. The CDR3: CSVVAGTGAYEQYF. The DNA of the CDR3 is TGCAGCGTTGTAGCCGGGACAGGGGCCTACGAGCAGTACTTC.

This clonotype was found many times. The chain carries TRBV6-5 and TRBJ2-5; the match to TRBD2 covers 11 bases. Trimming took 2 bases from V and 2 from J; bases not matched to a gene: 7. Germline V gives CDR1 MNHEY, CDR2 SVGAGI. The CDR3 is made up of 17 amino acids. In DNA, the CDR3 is TGTGCCAGCAGTTACAAGGGACTAGCGGAGAAACAAGAGACCCAGTACTTC. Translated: CASSYKGLAEKQETQYF.

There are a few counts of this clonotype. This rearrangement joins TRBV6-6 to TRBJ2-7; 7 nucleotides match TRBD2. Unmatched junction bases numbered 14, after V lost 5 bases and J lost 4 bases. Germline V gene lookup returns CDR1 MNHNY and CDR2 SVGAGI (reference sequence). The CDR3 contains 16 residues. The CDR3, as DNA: TGTGCCAGCAGTCCCGGACTAGAGCACTACCCTTACGAGCAGTACTTC. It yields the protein CASSPGLEHYPYEQYF.

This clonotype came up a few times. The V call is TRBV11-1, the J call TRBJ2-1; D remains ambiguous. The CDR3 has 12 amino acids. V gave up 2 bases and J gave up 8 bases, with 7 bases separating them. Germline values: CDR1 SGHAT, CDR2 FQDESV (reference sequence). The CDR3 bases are TGTGCCAGCAGCTTAAAGGTCGATGAGCAGTTCTTC. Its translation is CASSLKVDEQFF.